Below, 13 T cell receptor beta chains from the same sample are listed, as sequenced in a study of T-cell memory formation after mild COVID-19. TCRdb re-analysed the 5' RACE reads in MiXCR, keeping a single row per CDR3 protein. This sample has over 500,000 distinct CDR3 sequences, with roughly 17% found just once. The sequencing input was PBMCs or a T cell subset sorted from them (not recorded which). These receptors were collected from an adult woman who had mild COVID-19 (a few samples of this study predate the infection). Cell type and time point are not known.

This clonotype was seen many times. The chain links TRBV29-1 to TRBJ2-7; 7 bases fit TRBD1. CDR1 SQVTM and CDR2 ANQGSEA come from the germline V gene. The CDR3 is 14 amino acids. Germline trimming cut 6 bases from V and 4 bases from J; bases unmatched to any gene: 12. CDR3 DNA: TGCAGCGTCATGGCACCGGGACAGACTTACGAGCAGTACTTC. Translated, it gives CSVMAPGQTYEQYF.

V is TRBV10-3 and J is TRBJ2-7, with D maybe TRBD2 (6 bases). The CDR3 totals 14 residues. CDR1 and CDR2 from the germline V gene are ENHRY and SYGVKD. The V gene lost 7 bases and the J gene lost 2 bases, with 15 bases spanning the gap. CDR3 DNA: TGTGCCATCACCTCGGGACTGTCTGCCTACGAGCAGTACTTC. This translates into CAITSGLSAYEQYF.

This clonotype has a handful of counts. The chain joins TRBV4-1 to TRBJ2-5, with TRBD2 matching 7 bases. CDR1 is MGHRA and CDR2 is YSYEKL in the germline V gene. V trimming: 5 bases; J trimming: 3 bases; junction bases outside the gene matches: 9. The CDR3 has 15 residues. Here the CDR3 reads CASSNLGTIEETQYF. CDR3 nucleotide sequence: TGCGCCAGCAGCAACCTCGGGACTATCGAAGAGACCCAGTACTTC.

This clonotype occurred a few times. Relative to the germline gene, one junction end is altered; a read error may explain this. The chain joins TRBV5-6 to TRBJ1-2; D is perhaps TRBD1 (5 bases). The CDR3 is 14 residues long. Germline values: CDR1 SGHDT, CDR2 YYEEEE. The CDR3 reads CASSSTLAGQTFYF. The CDR3, as DNA: TGTGCCAGCAGCTCGACCCTCGCGGGGCAGACTTTTTACTTC. The variable domain in full, completed from reference TRBV5-6 and TRBJ1-2, reads DAGVTQSPTHLIKTRGQQVTLRCSPKSGHDTVSWYQQALGQGPQFIFQYYEEEERQRGNFPDRFSGHQFPNYSSELNVNALLLGDSALYLCASSSTLAGQTFYFGSGTRLTVV.

The gene calls are TRBV7-6 and TRBJ1-1, with 9 bases identical to TRBD1. This CDR3 is built from 13 residues. V was pared by 4 bases and J by 6 bases, with 3 bases of the junction left unmatched. Looked up from germline, CDR1 is SGHVS and CDR2 is FNYEAQ. In nucleotides, the CDR3 is TGTGCCAGCAGCTCCGACAGGGGGTCTGAAGCTTTCTTT. Translated: CASSSDRGSEAFF.

This clonotype has more than one count but fewer than ten. V and J are TRBV20-1 and TRBJ1-6; 10 bases agree with TRBD1. V was pared by 6 bases and J by 7 bases, with 3 bases of the junction left unmatched. Per germline, CDR1 DFQATT and CDR2 SNEGSKA (reference sequence). The CDR3 length is 13 residues. This chain's CDR3 is CSALTGGNSPLHF. The CDR3 nucleotides are TGCAGTGCCCTGACAGGGGGCAATTCACCCCTCCACTTT.

This clonotype was found many times. Here the CDR3 reads CASSLEGSLAYNEQFF. The CDR3 nucleotides are TGTGCCAGCAGCTTAGAAGGCAGTTTAGCCTACAATGAGCAGTTCTTC. The chain uses TRBV11-3 and TRBJ2-1; no clear D. Between the trimmed V and J ends, which lost 0 bases and 2 bases, there was a span of 11 bases. The germline gives CDR1 SGHNT, CDR2 YENEEA. This CDR3 spans 16 amino acids.

This clonotype was seen a few times. This chain links TRBV9 with TRBJ1-1; D remains ambiguous. The CDR3 loop spans 14 amino acids. In germline, CDR1 is SGDLS, CDR2 YYNGEE. Trimming took 0 bases from V and 1 from J, leaving 7 bases between them. The CDR3 here is CASSVALQNTEAFF. The CDR3 coding sequence is TGTGCCAGCAGCGTAGCATTGCAGAACACTGAAGCTTTCTTT.

V usage is TRBV9 and J usage is TRBJ2-3; TRBD2 matches at 10 bases. Looked up from germline, CDR1 is SGDLS and CDR2 is YYNGEE. V trimming: 0 bases; J trimming: 5 bases; junction bases outside the gene matches: 6. This CDR3 comprises 16 residues. This chain's CDR3 is CASSVVGSGRLDTQYF. CDR3 nucleotide sequence: TGTGCCAGCAGCGTAGTGGGTAGCGGGAGGCTAGATACGCAGTATTTT.

CDR3 sequence reads: CASSLGPGPSSGANVLTF. DNA of the CDR3: TGTGCCAGCAGCTTAGGCCCGGGCCCCTCCTCTGGGGCCAACGTCCTGACTTTC. V and J are TRBV7-2 and TRBJ2-6; D call uncertain. This CDR3 has 18 residues. The V end lost 1 base, the J end lost 0 bases, and 13 bases lay between the germline ends. The germline CDR1 and CDR2 sequences are SGHTA and FQGNSA.

This clonotype has more than one count but fewer than ten. The rearrangement links TRBV20-1 to TRBJ2-3; 11 nucleotides agree with TRBD2. The CDR3 runs to 17 residues. The germline CDR1 and CDR2 sequences are DFQATT and SNEGSKA (reference sequence). Trimming took 0 bases from V and 4 from J; bases not matched to a gene: 9. In DNA, the CDR3 is TGCAGTGCTAGAGATTTGGCTAGCGGGAGGCTCGCAGATACGCAGTATTTT. It codes for CSARDLASGRLADTQYF.

V is TRBV5-1 and J is TRBJ2-3, with D tentatively TRBD2 (5 bases). Trimming removed 5 bases at V and 4 bases at J, with 20 bases between. CDR1 is SGHRS and CDR2 is YFSETQ in the germline V gene. This CDR3 has 16 residues. The CDR3 reads CASSTRALSAPDTQYF. Written as DNA, the CDR3 is TGCGCCAGCAGTACGAGGGCTCTTTCGGCCCCAGATACGCAGTATTTT.

This chain's CDR3 is CASSQTFRGRGYTF. The CDR3 region has the DNA TGTGCCAGCAGCCAAACTTTCAGGGGTCGTGGCTACACCTTC. The chain recombines TRBV5-6 with TRBJ1-2, with D possibly TRBD1 on 6 matching bases. The ends were cut back, 4 bases at V and 7 bases at J, with 17 bases in the middle. The CDR3 contains 14 residues. The V gene's germline CDR1 is SGHDT and CDR2 YYEEEE.